One and the same sample provided the 20 T cell receptor beta chains below, sequenced in a study of response to subunit inactivated influenza vaccine. In TCRdb, the RT-PCR reads were re-called with MiXCR into one record per CDR3 protein. Of a few hundred thousand distinct CDR3 sequences listed, just over 20% are singletons. The sample consisted of PBMCs from blood, taken about 20 months after vaccination. These receptors were obtained from a man aged 45 to 70 who received an inactivated influenza vaccine.

The rearrangement uses TRBV24-1 and TRBJ2-3; 12 positions agree with TRBD1. V lost 4 bases, J lost 4 bases, and 8 bases stayed unmatched. This CDR3 contains 17 residues. CDR1 is KGHDR, CDR2 SFDVKD, per germline. CDR3 bases: TGTGCCACCAGTGAAAAACCGGGACAGGGGGCCGCAGATACGCAGTATTTT. It encodes CATSEKPGQGAADTQYF.

In its sample, this clonotype was seen a few times. This rearrangement joins TRBV6-2 or TRBV6-3 to TRBJ2-7; D perhaps matches TRBD2 (6 bases). This CDR3 is built from 14 residues. Between the trimmed V and J ends, which lost 4 bases and 0 bases, there was a span of 10 bases. Germline CDR1 MNHEY, CDR2 SVGEGT. CDR3 sequence reads: CASSFGGGSYEQYF. The CDR3 DNA is TGTGCCAGCAGTTTCGGGGGTGGCTCCTACGAGCAGTACTTC.

In its sample, this clonotype was seen many times. The chain couples TRBV5-1 to TRBJ1-1; D is possibly TRBD1 (5 bases). Deletions cut 0 bases from V and 3 bases from J, with 15 bases between. CDR3 length: 16 residues. Germline lookup yields CDR1 SGHRS and CDR2 YFSETQ. CDR3 region: CASSLESGGADTEAFF. The CDR3 DNA reads TGCGCCAGCAGCTTGGAATCCGGGGGTGCGGACACTGAAGCTTTCTTT.

The rearrangement joins TRBV29-1 to TRBJ2-3; 9 nucleotides align to TRBD2. V trimming: 7 bases; J trimming: 2 bases; junction bases outside the gene matches: 4. The CDR3 is made up of 13 amino acids. Germline-derived CDR1 and CDR2 are SQVTM and ANQGSEA. CDR3 bases: TGCAGCGGTACTAGCGGGTTCACAGATACGCAGTATTTT. Translating it yields CSGTSGFTDTQYF.

The chain is built from TRBV7-2 and TRBJ1-1; D might be TRBD1 (5 bases). Germline CDR1 reads SGHTA; CDR2 reads FQGNSA. Trimming took 5 bases from V and 2 from J, leaving 12 bases between them. The CDR3 is 14 residues long. The CDR3 here is CASSPYRSNTEAFF. The CDR3 DNA reads as TGTGCCAGCAGCCCATACAGGTCAAACACTGAAGCTTTCTTT.

The chain couples TRBV28 to TRBJ2-3, with a tentative D call TRBD1 (5 bases). Looked up from germline, CDR1 is MDHEN and CDR2 is SYDVKM. V lost 7 bases and J lost 2, with 16 bases in between. The CDR3 extends over 15 amino acids. CDR3 sequence: CASNRSSRPTDTQYF. The CDR3 DNA sequence: TGTGCCAGCAACAGGTCTAGTAGGCCCACAGATACGCAGTATTTT.

This clonotype was observed a few times. This chain uses TRBV5-1 with TRBJ2-7, with a possible D match to TRBD1 (5 bases). Germline CDR1 and CDR2: SGHRS and YFSETQ. The CDR3 runs to 14 residues. The germline V and J ends were trimmed by 1 base and 2 bases, with 10 bases remaining between them. In DNA form, the CDR3 reads TGCGCCAGCAGCTTGAAGGGGCCCGCCTACGAGCAGTACTTC. Translated, it gives CASSLKGPAYEQYF.

This chain uses TRBV10-3 with TRBJ2-5; a weak D match, TRBD1 (5 bases). V dropped 4 bases and J dropped 2 bases, with 17 bases sitting between them. The CDR3 runs to 16 residues. Germline lookup yields CDR1 ENHRY and CDR2 SYGVKD. The CDR3 coding sequence is TGTGCCATCAGTGGGGGTGCTGGGGCGTCTCAAGAGACCCAGTACTTC. It codes for CAISGGAGASQETQYF.

V usage is TRBV9 and J usage is TRBJ1-4; TRBD1 might be the D (6 bases). V was pared by 2 bases and J by 8 bases, with 16 bases between. The CDR3 extends over 15 amino acids. Per the germline V gene, CDR1 is SGDLS and CDR2 is YYNGEE. The CDR3 DNA reads as TGTGCCAGCAGCGTTGGACAGTCCAGGAGGGAAAAACTGTTTTTT. Protein: CASSVGQSRREKLFF.

CDR3 in DNA: TGTGCCAACTCCCGGGACAGTTTTCAAGAGGGCCAGTACTTC. Translation gives CANSRDSFQEGQYF. The V and J genes are TRBV2 and TRBJ2-5; 7 nucleotides agree with TRBD1. CDR1 SNHLY and CDR2 FYNNEI come from the germline V gene. This CDR3 has 14 amino acids. Trimming removed 10 bases from V and 10 bases from J; junction bases left unmatched: 18.

In the case of this clonotype: Compared with germline, one end of the junction differs, possibly owing to a read error. The chain couples TRBV29-1 to TRBJ1-3, with TRBD1 as a possible D gene (5 bases). Per germline, CDR1 SQVTM and CDR2 ANQGSEA. This CDR3 is built from 16 residues. For the CDR3, the DNA is TGCAGCGTTGAAGATCTCTCGGACAAGGTTGGATACACCATATATTTT. Translating it yields CSVEDLSDKVGYTIYF.

The chain uses TRBV4-1 and TRBJ2-5; 7 bases line up with TRBD1. V lost 3 bases to trimming and J lost 4 bases; unmatched junction nucleotides: 8. The germline gives CDR1 MGHRA, CDR2 YSYEKL. CDR3 size: 15 residues. As DNA, the CDR3 is TGCGCCAGCAGCCAGGGGCCGGGACAGACAGAGACCCAGTACTTC. Translated: CASSQGPGQTETQYF.

This chain joins TRBV27 and TRBJ2-3; 9 nucleotides match TRBD2. Germline V gene sequence: CDR1 MNHEY, CDR2 SMNVEV (reference sequence). This CDR3 contains 16 residues. Germline trimming cut 0 bases from V and 0 bases from J; bases unmatched to any gene: 1. CDR3 nucleotides: TGTGCCAGCAGTTTATCTCTAGCGGGGAGCACAGATACGCAGTATTTT. Amino acid sequence: CASSLSLAGSTDTQYF.

This clonotype has a count of ten or more. This sequence joins TRBV7-8 and TRBJ2-1; unclear D gene. This CDR3 spans 12 amino acids. Trimming pared 3 bases from V and 4 bases from J, leaving 4 bases between. Germline V gives CDR1 SGHVS, CDR2 FQNEAQ. The chain's CDR3 is CASSLGYNEQFF. CDR3 DNA sequence: TGTGCCAGCAGCTTGGGGTACAATGAGCAGTTCTTC.

This clonotype appeared a few times. The V gene is TRBV7-2, the J gene TRBJ1-2; TRBD1 agrees at 7 bases. Germline V gives CDR1 SGHTA, CDR2 FQGNSA. V trimming: 5 bases; J trimming: 14 bases; junction bases outside the gene matches: 14. This CDR3 is 13 amino acids long. The CDR3 DNA follows: TGTGCCAGCAGCCCACGACAGGGAGCGATGTTGACCTTC. This codes for CASSPRQGAMLTF.

This clonotype was counted only a few times. CDR3 amino acids: CASSQDRQGNEKLFF. CDR3 bases: TGTGCCAGCAGCCAAGATCGGCAGGGTAATGAAAAACTGTTTTTT. The rearrangement uses TRBV4-2 and TRBJ1-4; TRBD1 is a possible D gene (5 bases). Germline assignment: CDR1 LGHNA and CDR2 YNFKEQ. Trimming took 0 bases from V and 4 from J, leaving 9 bases between them. CDR3 length: 15 amino acids.

This clonotype was observed at least ten times. The genes are TRBV7-2 and TRBJ1-1; 10 positions agree with TRBD1. The CDR3 spans 14 residues. Germline V CDR1 and CDR2: SGHTA, FQGNSA. J lost 11 bases, V lost 1 base, and 7 bases had no gene match. CDR3 loop: CASSLVLGQGRAFF. The CDR3 DNA follows: TGTGCCAGCAGCTTAGTCCTGGGACAGGGGCGGGCTTTCTTT.

This clonotype was observed a few times. The chain links TRBV10-3 to TRBJ1-5; no clear D. Trimming removed 8 bases at V and 5 bases at J, with 10 bases between. Per the germline V gene, CDR1 is ENHRY and CDR2 is SYGVKD. The CDR3 sequence is 12 residues long. The CDR3 nucleotides read TGTGCCATCGGAGGTAAGGATCAGCCCCAGCATTTT. It codes for CAIGGKDQPQHF.

The genes are TRBV30 and TRBJ1-6; D remains ambiguous. This CDR3 contains 15 residues. Per germline, CDR1 GTSNPN and CDR2 SVGIG (reference sequence). V was shortened by 0 bases and J by 10 bases, with 16 bases between the two germline ends. The CDR3 region is CAWSVPRTNGSPLHF. The CDR3 DNA sequence: TGTGCCTGGAGTGTACCTAGGACGAATGGGTCACCCCTCCACTTT.

This clonotype was seen a few times. V and J are TRBV20-1 and TRBJ2-3; TRBD1 agrees at 9 bases. Germline-derived CDR1 and CDR2 are DFQATT and SNEGSKA (reference sequence). The CDR3 has 15 amino acids. CDR3 amino acids: CWAPDPGQGTDTQYF. The CDR3, as DNA: TGCTGGGCCCCGGACCCGGGACAGGGAACAGATACGCAGTATTTT.